In its sample, the clone carrying this TCR beta chain was seen a few times. These data come from a study of blood T cell repertoires in COVID-19. Method: immunoSEQ multiplex PCR; TCRdb's copy keeps in-frame clones and lacks some. This table has approximately 220,000 clones, roughly 90% appearing once. Per the germline V gene, CDR1 is LNHNV and CDR2 is YYDKDF (reference sequence). The CDR3 loop spans 15 amino acids. The trim removed 5 bases at V and 8 bases at J, leaving 10 bases unmatched. This receptor was taken from a woman aged 45-60 years with acute or convalescent COVID-19. The V call is TRBV15, the J call TRBJ1-2; TRBD1 aligns across 11 bases. Specimen: peripheral blood. CDR3: CATSRGQGVFLGYTF. The CDR3 DNA is TGTGCCACCAGCCGGGGACAGGGGGTCTTTCTGGGCTACACCTTC.